This T cell receptor beta chain was documented in a study of blood T cell repertoires in COVID-19. CDR3 length equals 14 residues. Deletions cut 5 bases from V and 1 base from J, with 9 bases between. Per the germline V gene, CDR1 is LNHNV and CDR2 is YYDKDF (reference sequence). This clone was observed once. This table comes from immunoSEQ multiplex PCR, and its TCRdb copy is limited to in-frame clones, with some not included. The sample shows a few hundred thousand clones, roughly nine tenths of them seen only once. V usage is TRBV15 and J usage is TRBJ2-1, with no clear D. Sequenced sample: peripheral blood. The receptor's source is a woman in her 30s with COVID-19, enrolled during active disease. CDR3 nucleotide sequence: TGTGCCACCAGCCTAACAGAATCCTACAATGAGCAGTTCTTC. It encodes CATSLTESYNEQFF.